This is a list of T cell receptor beta chains from one sample in a study of blood T cell repertoires in COVID-19. The table came from immunoSEQ multiplex PCR; TCRdb's copy has only in-frame clones and leaves some out. The sample contains 150,000 to 200,000 clones, around 82% of which appear only once. What was sequenced was PBMCs or T cells enriched from blood (not recorded which). The receptors come from a woman aged 45-65 years with acute COVID-19. CDR3s include the opening cysteine and the closing phenylalanine or tryptophan. The D gene is left open where the match is weak. Clone size is stated in some rows and not others, as once, few, many or a class when expanded.

V gene	D gene	clone size	CDR3 protein
TRBV5-5	TRBD1	NA	CASSTGTGVDNQPQHF
TRBV28	NA	few	CASSWTTEAFF
TRBV11-1	NA	few	CASSLDARINTEAFF
TRBV19	NA	NA	CASRVQGVWTSPLHF
TRBV3-1/TRBV3-2	TRBD1	once	CASSPHRTGMNTEAFF
TRBV10-3	NA	NA	CAISERWTAGGGYTF
TRBV2	TRBD1	NA	CASSGDRRNTEAFF
TRBV9	NA	NA	CASSGPQGEAFF
TRBV19	NA	once	CATKDRVGLRADTQYF
TRBV5-1	NA	NA	CASSLGDFNQPQHF
TRBV11-3	NA	NA	CASSLTPLNTGELFF
TRBV6-6	TRBD1	NA	CASRLTGGDQPQHF
TRBV9	NA	NA	CASSVEGRRGYGYTF
TRBV4-1	TRBD1	once	CASSQEGGNFNQPQHF
TRBV6-2/TRBV6-3	NA	few	CASSPHREGQPQHF
TRBV9	TRBD1	few	CASSVGQVDYGYTF
TRBV10-1	NA	many	CASSARGGRETQYF
TRBV7-9	NA	NA	CASSPPGARGYGYTF
TRBV7-2	TRBD1	NA	CASSLDRGTEAFF
TRBV5-1	NA	NA	CATARDIDTTNYGYTF
TRBV3-1/TRBV3-2	NA	NA	CASSSSTQGGEAFF
TRBV27	TRBD1	NA	CASSPGQAGRGYTF
TRBV30	NA	once	CAYLAGAGLGEKLFF
TRBV6-1	NA	NA	CASSDLQGFDTEAFF
TRBV4-3	TRBD2	NA	CARSGLAYNEQFF
TRBV30	NA	NA	CAWSVSSGIHSNQPQHF
TRBV7-8	NA	NA	CASSLQVYTAFSGNTIYF
TRBV9	NA	few	CASRAGDKNTEAFF
TRBV4-1	NA	once	CASSQAPLRHRNSPLHF
TRBV5-1	NA	NA	CASSVDRANTGELFF
TRBV7-9	NA	NA	CASDREADTQYF
TRBV28	TRBD1	NA	CASRVDRGRFYTF
TRBV7-9	TRBD1	NA	CASSSLPGQGGDTEAFF
TRBV7-3	TRBD1	NA	CASSPDRATEAFF
TRBV6-2/TRBV6-3	TRBD1	NA	CASSYVPDRNEKLFF
TRBV25-1	NA	NA	CASSELVGGAPETQYF
TRBV14	NA	NA	CASSHPSWAGLYNEQFF
TRBV29-1	TRBD1	NA	CSVVTGAYGYTF
TRBV19	TRBD1	NA	CASRTTGGVNTEAFF
TRBV5-1	TRBD1	NA	CASSRTGDSGAFF
TRBV7-6	NA	NA	CASAQGTDTQYF
TRBV20-1	NA	NA	CSASGPAGEKLFF
TRBV11-2	NA	NA	CASSSQENTGELFF
TRBV4-3	TRBD2	NA	CASSQHSGVTDTQYF
TRBV4-3	TRBD1	few	CASSQTGDGGFSYNSPLHF